Following are 22 T cell receptor beta chains from one sample sequenced in a study of T cells in Graves' hyperthyroidism and ophthalmopathy. Amplified TCR beta CDR3 regions derived from RNA transcripts. With the HTBI primer set, the TCR CDR3 went through a first round of RT-PCR. TCRdb analysed the multiplex PCR reads with MiXCR anew, one entry per CDR3 protein. The table includes fewer than 750,000 distinct CDR3 sequences, 35% to 55% detected once. What was sequenced was peripheral blood or thyroid tissue (not recorded which). All receptors derive from a woman under 30 with Graves' hyperthyroidism.

J is TRBJ2-2 and V is TRBV11-2, with D perhaps given as TRBD1 or TRBD2 (5 bases each). The V and J ends lost 5 bases and 4 bases respectively, with 17 bases between them. This CDR3 is built from 16 residues. Per the germline V gene, CDR1 is SGHAT and CDR2 is FQNNGV. The CDR3 protein is CASSRRPGAGTGELFF. DNA for the CDR3: TGTGCCAGCAGCCGCCGACCTGGGGCGGGCACCGGGGAGCTGTTTTTT.

The table lists this clonotype with many counts. The genes are TRBV10-3 and TRBJ2-2, with 8 bases fitting TRBD2. The CDR3 contains 13 residues. The ends lost 11 bases at V and 4 bases at J; junction bases unmatched: 6. Per the germline V gene, CDR1 is ENHRY and CDR2 is SYGVKD. The CDR3 sequence is CAVPGLVTGELFF. The CDR3 region has the DNA TGTGCCGTCCCGGGACTAGTCACCGGGGAGCTGTTTTTT.

This clonotype was seen repeatedly, ten times or more. V and J are TRBV9 and TRBJ1-2, with D possibly matching TRBD1 (6 bases). Trimming pared 3 bases from V and 1 base from J, leaving 10 bases between. Germline-derived CDR1 and CDR2 are SGDLS and YYNGEE. The CDR3 covers 14 residues. The CDR3 DNA sequence: TGTGCCAGCAGCGGTTACAGGGATAACTATGGCTACACCTTC. Its translation is CASSGYRDNYGYTF.

This sequence joins TRBV29-1 and TRBJ1-2; 9 positions agree with TRBD1. CDR3 length equals 15 residues. Germline CDR1 and CDR2: SQVTM and ANQGSEA. V lost 3 bases and J lost 4; bases outside the gene matches: 9. CDR3 coding DNA: TGCAGCGTTGACGCGGGGCGGACAGGGGTCTATGGCTACACCTTC. The encoded protein is CSVDAGRTGVYGYTF.

This clonotype was found many times. The chain uses TRBV7-6 and TRBJ1-5; D gene unclear. Germline V gene data show CDR1 as SGHVS and CDR2 as FNYEAQ. Trimming removed 5 bases from V and 6 bases from J, with 11 bases in between. The CDR3 is 13 residues long. The CDR3 DNA sequence: TGTGCCAGCAGCAAAAGGGTTAGTCAGCCCCAGCATTTT. Protein: CASSKRVSQPQHF.

J is TRBJ2-5 and V is TRBV6-5, with a weak D call TRBD1 (6 bases). This CDR3 contains 14 residues. In germline, CDR1 is MNHEY, CDR2 SVGAGI. Trimming stripped 6 bases from V and 3 bases from J, with 14 bases between. The CDR3 reads CASRSGTPKETQYF. CDR3 DNA: TGTGCCAGCAGGTCCGGGACACCGAAAGAGACCCAGTACTTC.

This clonotype was seen ten or more times. The chain has TRBV15 and TRBJ2-1; D ambiguous. Germline CDR1 and CDR2: LNHNV and YYDKDF (reference sequence). V shed 4 bases and J shed 8 bases, with 18 bases lying between them. The CDR3 runs 15 residues. The CDR3 DNA reads as TGTGCCACCAGCAAGTCGGCGGATTCAAGCGATGAGCAGTTCTTC. Translation: CATSKSADSSDEQFF.

Concerning this clonotype itself: A much larger clone sits a single nucleotide away, making a read error possible. The CDR3: CTTNEGKGSTDTQYF. The CDR3 DNA sequence: TGTACCACCAATGAGGGGAAGGGTAGCACAGATACGCAGTATTTT. The rearrangement joins TRBV24-1 to TRBJ2-3, with D possibly called TRBD1 or TRBD2 (5 bases each). CDR1 is KGHDR, CDR2 SFDVKD, per germline. CDR3 length equals 15 residues.

The V call is TRBV5-6, the J call TRBJ1-2; 12 bases are shared with TRBD1. The V and J ends lost 2 bases and 8 bases, in that order; junction bases with no gene match: 7. Germline V lookup: CDR1 SGHDT, CDR2 YYEEEE. CDR3 length equals 15 residues. The CDR3: CASSFGTGGLRGYTF. The DNA for the CDR3 is TGTGCCAGCAGCTTCGGGACAGGGGGCTTACGAGGCTACACCTTC. The whole variable domain, remainder taken from reference TRBV5-6 and TRBJ1-2, is DAGVTQSPTHLIKTRGQQVTLRCSPKSGHDTVSWYQQALGQGPQFIFQYYEEEERQRGNFPDRFSGHQFPNYSSELNVNALLLGDSALYLCASSFGTGGLRGYTFGSGTRLTVV.

This chain uses TRBV12-3 or TRBV12-4 with TRBJ2-2; D gene ambiguous. The V gene lost 7 bases and the J gene lost 1 base, with 16 bases spanning the gap. The CDR3 totals 16 residues. This chain's CDR3 is CASTPHRALNTGELFF. In DNA form, the CDR3 reads TGTGCCAGCACCCCCCACCGTGCCCTGAACACCGGGGAGCTGTTTTTT.

This clonotype was recorded at least ten times. The chain recombines TRBV5-1 with TRBJ2-7; 8 nucleotides match TRBD2. The CDR3 length is 16 residues. J gave up 2 bases and V 0 bases, and 7 bases lay outside the gene matches. CDR1 and CDR2 (germline): SGHRS, YFSETQ. In DNA form, the CDR3 reads TGCGCCAGCAGCTTGGGATCCACTAGCGGAGCCTACGAGCAGTACTTC. Translating gives CASSLGSTSGAYEQYF.

This clonotype was detected ten times or more. The chain is built from TRBV20-1 and TRBJ1-1; 7 nucleotides agree with TRBD1. The length of the CDR3 is 15 residues. CDR1 and CDR2 from the germline V gene are DFQATT and SNEGSKA (reference sequence). V lost 2 bases and J lost 4; bases outside the gene matches: 10. The CDR3 loop reads CSARNPRDRVTEAFF. The CDR3, as DNA: TGCAGTGCTAGAAACCCGAGAGACAGGGTCACTGAAGCTTTCTTT.

This chain's CDR3 is CSTQDVRGHNTEAFF. DNA for the CDR3: TGCAGTACGCAAGATGTGAGGGGTCATAACACTGAAGCTTTCTTT. V and J are TRBV20-1 and TRBJ1-1, with a tentative D call TRBD1 (5 bases). V was pared by 8 bases and J by 2 bases, with 21 bases between. The CDR3 runs 15 residues. CDR1 is DFQATT and CDR2 is SNEGSKA in the germline V gene (reference sequence).

The chain links TRBV7-9 to TRBJ1-4; possible D gene TRBD1, 5 bases. This CDR3 contains 15 residues. The V gene's germline CDR1 is SEHNR and CDR2 FQNEAQ (reference sequence). The ends were cut back, 2 bases at V and 6 bases at J, with 13 bases in the middle. This chain's CDR3 is CASSLTVATDEKLFF. DNA for the CDR3: TGTGCCAGCAGCTTAACAGTGGCGACAGATGAAAAACTGTTTTTT.

This clonotype was recorded at least ten times. The rearrangement uses TRBV2 and TRBJ2-7, with TRBD1 identical over 9 bases. Germline trimming cut 4 bases from V and 4 bases from J; bases unmatched to any gene: 8. The germline CDR1 and CDR2 sequences are SNHLY and FYNNEI. This CDR3 is built from 15 residues. The CDR3 DNA follows: TGTGCCAGCAGTGGACTGGACAGGGGAACTTACGAGCAGTACTTC. Protein sequence: CASSGLDRGTYEQYF.

There are many counts of this clonotype. This chain connects TRBV5-1 to TRBJ1-6; the match to TRBD1 covers 8 bases. Germline CDR1 is SGHRS and CDR2 is YFSETQ. This CDR3 is built from 15 residues. Losses at the gene ends were 3 bases for V and 10 bases for J; bases not matched to a gene: 9. This CDR3 is CASSYLGQGDSPLHF. CDR3 DNA: TGCGCCAGCAGCTATCTCGGACAGGGAGACTCACCCCTCCACTTT.

This clonotype was counted only a few times. The chain joins TRBV20-1 to TRBJ2-2; 10 bases agree with TRBD2. Trimming at V came to 0 bases and at J to 7 bases, leaving 8 bases not matched to a gene. Per the germline V gene, CDR1 is DFQATT and CDR2 is SNEGSKA (reference sequence). This CDR3 spans 16 amino acids. This CDR3 is CSARDRLAGGSGELFF. CDR3 sequence (DNA): TGCAGTGCTAGAGATCGGTTAGCGGGAGGCAGCGGGGAGCTGTTTTTT.

In the case of this clonotype: At one end, the junction sequence differs from germline, possibly due to a read error. This chain links TRBV9 with TRBJ1-3; D uncertain. This CDR3 contains 15 residues. In germline, CDR1 is SGDLS, CDR2 YYNGEE. The CDR3, as DNA: TGTGCCAGCAGCGTTGGACTCGACTCTGGAGACACCATATATTTT. Its protein is CASSVGLDSGDTIYF.

In this sample, this clonotype turned up many times. V gene TRBV9 combines with J gene TRBJ2-1; D gene unclear. In germline, CDR1 is SGDLS, CDR2 YYNGEE. The CDR3 covers 11 residues. V gave up 0 bases and J gave up 10 bases, with 5 bases separating them. The CDR3, as DNA: TGTGCCAGCAGCGTAGTTGGAGAGCAGTTCTTC. Protein sequence: CASSVVGEQFF.

The rearrangement links TRBV29-1 to TRBJ2-1; D gene unclear. Between the trimmed V and J ends, which lost 8 bases and 7 bases, there was a span of 15 bases. The CDR3 consists of 12 residues. The germline V gene encodes CDR1 SQVTM and CDR2 ANQGSEA. CDR3 coding DNA: TGCAGCTCAAGCGACTGGAAGAATGAGCAGTTCTTC. Its translation: CSSSDWKNEQFF.

The chain uses TRBV11-1 and TRBJ1-2, with 7 bases matching TRBD1. CDR1 is SGHAT and CDR2 is FQDESV in the germline V gene (reference sequence). This CDR3 spans 14 amino acids. V was clipped by 2 bases and J by 2 bases; unmatched bases: 2. The CDR3 protein is CASSLKDRNYGYTF. The CDR3 DNA sequence: TGTGCCAGCAGCTTAAAGGACAGGAACTATGGCTACACCTTC.

This clonotype was observed at least ten times. The rearrangement links TRBV5-1 to TRBJ2-5; possibly TRBD1 for D (5 bases). Germline CDR1 and CDR2: SGHRS and YFSETQ. The CDR3 totals 14 residues. V lost 1 base and J 5 bases, leaving 12 bases between the germline ends. This CDR3 is CASSLLGRAETQYF. The CDR3 DNA sequence: TGCGCCAGCAGCTTGCTCGGCAGGGCCGAGACCCAGTACTTC.